Listed below are T cell receptor beta chains from one sample, sequenced in a study of healthy donors' naive CD4 and CD8 T cells. TCRdb called the reads again in MiXCR, with one record for every CDR3 protein. The sample lists approximately 200,000 distinct CDR3 sequences; about 76% were seen once. The sample was naive CD4+ and CD8+ T cells sorted from blood, pooled from several donors. Receptors originate from a pool of human donors in good health; the sample pools cells from several healthy donors. Both conserved end residues are part of each CDR3. D genes are given only for firm matches. Size is omitted from some rows. Given values are once, few, many or a class for expanded clones.

J gene	clone size	D gene	V gene	CDR3 DNA	CDR3 protein
TRBJ2-1	-	-	TRBV5-1	TGCGCCAGCAGCTCGCAAGTCCCGAGCAATGAGCAGTTCTTC	CASSSQVPSNEQFF
TRBJ2-5	-	-	TRBV29-1	TGCAGCGTTGCCAAACCCAGGGTATTAGTAGAGACCCAGTACTTC	CSVAKPRVLVETQYF
TRBJ2-5	-	TRBD1	TRBV19	TGTGCCAGTAGTTCCTCCGGACAGGGACAAGAGGCCCAGTACTTC	CASSSSGQGQEAQYF
TRBJ1-2	few	-	TRBV6-5	TGTGCCAGCAGTTACAAAAGGGGATCGTGGGGCTACACCTTC	CASSYKRGSWGYTF
TRBJ1-2	-	TRBD1	TRBV12-3/TRBV12-4	TGTGCCAGCAGCTCCGGGACAGGGAAAGGCTACACCTTC	CASSSGTGKGYTF
TRBJ1-3	-	TRBD1	TRBV29-1	TGCAGCGTTGTGGGGACAGGGGGAAACACCATATATTTT	CSVVGTGGNTIYF
TRBJ2-1	-	TRBD1	TRBV7-6	TGTGCCAGCAGCTTAGGGGGGACAGGGCGGTACAATGAGCAGTTCTTC	CASSLGGTGRYNEQFF
TRBJ2-7	-	-	TRBV27	TGTGCCAGCAGGAGACTCCCAGGAAGCTCCTACGAGCAGTACTTC	CASRRLPGSSYEQYF
TRBJ1-5	-	-	TRBV7-2	TGTGCCAGCAGCCAGGGAGGGTGGCGGCCCCAGCATTTT	CASSQGGWRPQHF
TRBJ2-7	-	-	TRBV29-1	TGCAGCGTTGTAGGCCCCACGGGGGAGCAGTACTTC	CSVVGPTGEQYF
TRBJ2-1	-	TRBD2	TRBV19	TGTGCCAGTAGTCTGATTAGCGGGATCTACAATGAGCAGTTCTTC	CASSLISGIYNEQFF
TRBJ1-5	few	-	TRBV19	TGTGCCAGTAGTATAAGGCAGGTAGATCAGCCCCAGCATTTT	CASSIRQVDQPQHF
TRBJ2-1	few	-	TRBV29-1	TGCAGCGTTGGGTCTCGGTACAATGAGCAGTTCTTC	CSVGSRYNEQFF
TRBJ2-2	-	-	TRBV6-5	TGTGCCAGCAGCCGCGGTGGCCGGGAGCTGTTTTTT	CASSRGGRELFF
TRBJ2-5	-	TRBD2	TRBV29-1	TGCAGCGTTGAGGATAATTCGCGGGGGGAGACCCAGTACTTC	CSVEDNSRGETQYF
TRBJ2-3	-	-	TRBV27	TGTGCCAGCAGTTTGTTTGGTACGCAGTATTTT	CASSLFGTQYF
TRBJ1-5	-	-	TRBV2	TGTGCCAGCAGTGAACCCAGGAGACCCCAGCATTTT	CASSEPRRPQHF
TRBJ1-5	-	-	TRBV19	TGTGCCAGTAGTCGCCAGGGGAGAAATCAGCCCCAGCATTTT	CASSRQGRNQPQHF
TRBJ2-7	many	-	TRBV6-5	TGTGCCAGCAGTTACTCGGTAGGGCAGGCCTACGAGCAGTACTTC	CASSYSVGQAYEQYF
TRBJ2-5	-	TRBD1	TRBV28	TGTGCCAGCAGTTTACGACAGGGGGGCCAAGAGACCCAGTACTTC	CASSLRQGGQETQYF
TRBJ2-1	-	-	TRBV6-1	TGTGCCAGCAGTCCACCGGGACCTTACAATGAGCAGTTCTTC	CASSPPGPYNEQFF
TRBJ1-2	-	-	TRBV29-1	TGCAGCGTTGGGGAACAGGATAGCTACACCTTC	CSVGEQDSYTF
TRBJ2-5	once	TRBD1	TRBV29-1	TGCAGCGCCGAAAACCAAGGACAGGCAGTCGAGACCCAGTACTTC	CSAENQGQAVETQYF
TRBJ2-7	-	TRBD1	TRBV6-5	TGTGCCAGCAGTAACGACAGGGGTTTGGGCTACGAGCAGTACTTC	CASSNDRGLGYEQYF
TRBJ1-6	-	TRBD1	TRBV27	TGTGCCAGCAGTTTACCTGGACAGGGGGAGAATTCACCCCTCCACTTT	CASSLPGQGENSPLHF
TRBJ2-2	-	-	TRBV11-1	TGTGCCAGCAGCCCAATCCATCAGGGAATCGGGAACACCGGGGAGCTGTTTTTT	CASSPIHQGIGNTGELFF
TRBJ1-1	-	-	TRBV5-1	TGCGCCAGCAGCCCCGGACACCGGAACACTGAAGCTTTCTTT	CASSPGHRNTEAFF
TRBJ2-1	-	-	TRBV18	TGTGCCAGCTCACCGGGCGGACAAAATGAGCAGTTCTTC	CASSPGGQNEQFF
TRBJ1-1	-	-	TRBV4-1	TGCGCCAGCAGCCAAGGGTTGGGGATCACTGAAGCTTTCTTT	CASSQGLGITEAFF
TRBJ1-5	-	-	TRBV30	TGTGCCTGGAGTGAAACACCTGGTCAGCCCCAGCATTTT	CAWSETPGQPQHF
TRBJ1-1	-	-	TRBV5-5	TGTGCCAGCAGCCCGGACAAGATGAACACTGAAGCTTTCTTT	CASSPDKMNTEAFF
TRBJ2-7	once	-	TRBV19	TGTGCCAGTAGTGCCTCCGGGACGGCTTCCTACGAGCAGTACTTC	CASSASGTASYEQYF
TRBJ1-1	-	-	TRBV29-1	TGCAGCGTTCAAGTAAAGGGTGGTAATACTGAAGCTTTCTTT	CSVQVKGGNTEAFF
TRBJ1-1	-	-	TRBV7-8	TGTGCCAGCAGCTTAGCGCGTATAGGGAACACTGAAGCTTTCTTT	CASSLARIGNTEAFF
TRBJ1-5	-	TRBD1	TRBV6-1	TGTGCCAGCATCGGGACAGGTAAAGCGGGACATCAGCCCCAGCATTTT	CASIGTGKAGHQPQHF
TRBJ1-1	-	-	TRBV5-6	TGTGCCAGCAGCTTGGTAGTATTGGCGGCAGAGTCGTGGAACACTGAAGCTTTCTTT	CASSLVVLAAESWNTEAFF
TRBJ2-7	-	-	TRBV19	TGTGCCAGTAGTAGGCTCGACGGCCCTAGTGAGCAGTACTTC	CASSRLDGPSEQYF
TRBJ2-1	-	TRBD2	TRBV29-1	TGCAGCGTGGAAGGACTAGCGCTGGGCGAGCAGTTCTTC	CSVEGLALGEQFF
TRBJ1-5	few	-	TRBV29-1	TGCAGCGTTGGTGGGACCAATCAGCCCCAGCATTTT	CSVGGTNQPQHF
TRBJ1-2	-	-	TRBV6-5	TGTGCCAGCAGTTACTCGATTCAGGGGAACGGCTACACCTTC	CASSYSIQGNGYTF
TRBJ2-1	-	-	TRBV6-6	TGTGCCAGCAGTACGCCAGACAGAGGGCAGTTCTTC	CASSTPDRGQFF
TRBJ2-1	-	-	TRBV4-3	TGCGCCAGCAGCCAAGATGGGGCAGGGTCCTACAATGAGCAGTTCTTC	CASSQDGAGSYNEQFF
TRBJ2-1	-	-	TRBV4-3	TGCGCCAGCAGCCAAGATCAGCCAACAGCTGAGCAGTTCTTC	CASSQDQPTAEQFF
TRBJ1-1	-	-	TRBV19	TGTGCCAGTAGTATGGGACCGAACACTGAAGCTTTCTTT	CASSMGPNTEAFF
TRBJ2-5	-	TRBD2	TRBV6-2/TRBV6-3	TGTGCCAGCAGTTACGATACTAGCGGGGACCAAGAGACCCAGTACTTC	CASSYDTSGDQETQYF
TRBJ2-6	-	TRBD2	TRBV11-2	TGTGCCAGCACCCCTAGCGGGGGGAGCTCTGGGGCCAACGTCCTGACTTTC	CASTPSGGSSGANVLTF
TRBJ1-3	-	-	TRBV6-6	TGTGCCAGCAGTTCCTTAGGGGTGGGACACATATATTTT	CASSSLGVGHIYF
TRBJ2-1	few	TRBD2	TRBV27	TGTGCCAGCAGTTTCCTTACTAGCGGGGGAAATGAGCAGTTCTTC	CASSFLTSGGNEQFF
TRBJ1-6	-	TRBD1	TRBV4-3	TGCGCCAGCAGCCAAGTAACAGGGGGCCGCCCCCTCCACTTT	CASSQVTGGRPLHF
TRBJ2-2	-	TRBD2	TRBV7-2	TGTGCCAGCAGCTTAAGGACTAGTAACACCGGGGAGCTGTTTTTT	CASSLRTSNTGELFF